The entry below describes one T cell receptor beta chain. The specificity of this receptor is unknown. No qualities accompany the bases; no much larger clone lies one base away. The donors belonged to the validation cohort of approximately 130 subjects, which was separate from the roughly 700-subject first cohort. The CDR3 measures 15 amino acids from cysteine to phenylalanine. Only CDR3 DNA is held: 45 bases, read in frame from base 1. CDR1 and CDR2 (SGHTA, FQGTGA) derive from the germline V gene. Deletion took 3 bases off V and 7 bases off J, with a span of 16 bases between the germline ends. This entry belongs to a study of cytomegalovirus exposure and HLA in healthy donors (dated by TCRdb to about 2017). About the full investigation: A later analysis indicated that the roughly 130 validation repertoires were generated on the platform also employed for the 700 or so repertoires of the first cohort. The study was designed to test whether signatures of past pathogen exposure could be identified by cataloging public T cell receptors. In addition to the first cohort of approximately 650 subjects, a separate validation cohort of 130 or so different subjects was used. High-throughput TCR immunosequencing, statistical association of individual TCRs with disease status, and machine learning were combined to predict cytomegalovirus infection status. Results and caveats for the whole study, not just this receptor: In both the original and validation cohorts, the classifier was reported to diagnose cytomegalovirus status with high specificity and sensitivity. In the study, some 160 TCR beta chains were listed as associated with cytomegalovirus. Most TCR sequences were observed very rarely across donors, whereas some public TCRs were present in many individuals. In a later analysis, TCRs clustered in the first cohort were found to also tend to co-occur in the 110 or so validation repertoires, with 90% to 95% of cluster scores above 0. Three of the identified cytomegalovirus-associated TCR beta chains were confirmed in vitro to be specific for cytomegalovirus antigens. It was suggested by the authors that the approach could potentially be generalized to other disease states and immunological phenotypes. A later analysis had no HLA typing for the validation cohort, so co-occurrence there was scored across all 120 repertoires.

The method behind the library was the immunoSEQ multiplex PCR assay. The authors processed their data as follows. A statistical classification framework was built to diagnose cytomegalovirus status from the catalog of TCR beta chain sequences. This immuneACCESS table, as held by TCRdb, lists in-frame sequences with V and J called but not all clones. Of the missing ones, under half trace to an unresolved V gene in checked studies; the others have no known cause. V and J calls and clone size come straight from that table; D and trimming were deduced from the DNA. Present in this sample are 100,000 to 150,000 clones, roughly 95% of which were seen just once. Of the sample, around 1.7% falls within the top ten clones.

Sequenced: PBMCs. This receptor was obtained from a young man in good health and CMV-seronegative. The sequence links TRBV7-3 to TRBJ2-1; TRBD1 is a possible D gene, resting on 5 matching bases. This receptor carries the CDR3 CASSFVQGSRNEQFF. DNA sequence: TGTGCCAGCAGCTTTGTGCAGGGATCTAGGAATGAGCAGTTCTTC.